A selection of T cell receptor beta chains follows, all from one sample in a study of blood T cell repertoires in COVID-19. Profiling relied on immunoSEQ multiplex PCR, and the TCRdb table lists in-frame clones only, not all of them. This sample carries roughly 97,000 clones, roughly 80% of them seen once, and the ten largest clones take roughly 29%. Specimen: peripheral blood. The receptors come from a man aged 60 to 75 with acute or convalescent COVID-19. Both conserved end residues are part of each CDR3. The D gene is left open where the match is weak. The listing skips clone size in some rows; elsewhere it reads once, few, many or a size class.

D gene: .
clone size: .
J gene: TRBJ1-1
V gene: TRBV3-1/TRBV3-2
CDR3 DNA: TGTGCCAGCAGCCAAGGAAGGGGAAATAGGGCTTTCTTT
CDR3 protein: CASSQGRGNRAFF

D gene: .
clone size: .
J gene: TRBJ2-3
V gene: TRBV29-1
CDR3 DNA: TGCAGCGTTGCCGACAGGTTCACAGATACGCAGTATTTT
CDR3 protein: CSVADRFTDTQYF

D gene: TRBD1
clone size: .
J gene: TRBJ1-5
V gene: TRBV14
CDR3 DNA: TGTGCCAGCAACCGACAGGGGAGGGAGCCCCAGCATTTT
CDR3 protein: CASNRQGREPQHF

D gene: .
clone size: .
J gene: TRBJ2-3
V gene: TRBV5-6
CDR3 DNA: TGTGCCAGCAGCTTGGGGTGGACTGTCTATGGCACAGATACGCAGTATTTT
CDR3 protein: CASSLGWTVYGTDTQYF

D gene: TRBD2
clone size: .
J gene: TRBJ2-7
V gene: TRBV27
CDR3 DNA: TGTGCCTCCGGGGGGGAGACCACCTACGAGCAGTACTTC
CDR3 protein: CASGGETTYEQYF

D gene: .
clone size: .
J gene: TRBJ2-1
V gene: TRBV27
CDR3 DNA: TGTGCCAGCAGCCGGGGCAATGAGCAGTTCTTC
CDR3 protein: CASSRGNEQFF

D gene: .
clone size: .
J gene: TRBJ1-6
V gene: TRBV27
CDR3 DNA: TGTGCCAGCACCTCAGGGAACAGGGTGGGCTCACCCCTCCACTTT
CDR3 protein: CASTSGNRVGSPLHF

D gene: TRBD2
clone size: .
J gene: TRBJ2-1
V gene: TRBV5-1
CDR3 DNA: TGCGCCAGCAGCCCTCCCCGACTAGCGGGAGTTGGGGGGTACAATGAGCAGTTCTTC
CDR3 protein: CASSPPRLAGVGGYNEQFF

D gene: .
clone size: .
J gene: TRBJ2-7
V gene: TRBV6-1
CDR3 DNA: TGTGCCAGCAGTGAAGAAATCAGGGCCTCTTGGGACTCCTACGAGCAGTACTTC
CDR3 protein: CASSEEIRASWDSYEQYF

D gene: .
clone size: .
J gene: TRBJ1-3
V gene: TRBV18
CDR3 DNA: TGTGCCAGCTCACCGAAAACAGGGTTAAACACCATATATTTT
CDR3 protein: CASSPKTGLNTIYF

D gene: TRBD1
clone size: .
J gene: TRBJ1-2
V gene: TRBV5-1
CDR3 DNA: TGCGCCAGCAGCTGGACAGGGGGAAACTATGGCTACACCTTC
CDR3 protein: CASSWTGGNYGYTF

D gene: .
clone size: .
J gene: TRBJ1-1
V gene: TRBV5-1
CDR3 DNA: TGCGCCAGCAGCTTGGAAGTGGGGGCGAAAGCTTTCTTT
CDR3 protein: CASSLEVGAKAFF

D gene: TRBD1
clone size: .
J gene: TRBJ2-5
V gene: TRBV3-1/TRBV3-2
CDR3 DNA: TGTGCCAGCAGCCACCGGACAGGGCACGAGACCCAGTACTTC
CDR3 protein: CASSHRTGHETQYF

D gene: .
clone size: .
J gene: TRBJ1-1
V gene: TRBV29-1
CDR3 DNA: TGCAGCGTTGAAGATCCTAAATGGGGCCCCGAAGCTTTCTTT
CDR3 protein: CSVEDPKWGPEAFF

D gene: TRBD1
clone size: .
J gene: TRBJ1-4
V gene: TRBV6-5
CDR3 DNA: TGTGCCAGCAGTCCCGGGACAGGCGCCCAAAAACTGTTTTTT
CDR3 protein: CASSPGTGAQKLFF

D gene: .
clone size: .
J gene: TRBJ2-2
V gene: TRBV2
CDR3 DNA: TGTGCCAGCAGGGAGGTCGGGGAGCTGTTTTTT
CDR3 protein: CASREVGELFF

D gene: TRBD2
clone size: once
J gene: TRBJ2-3
V gene: TRBV3-1/TRBV3-2
CDR3 DNA: TGTGCCAGCAGCCAAGGGACTAGCGGGACCCCAGATACGCAGTATTTT
CDR3 protein: CASSQGTSGTPDTQYF

D gene: .
clone size: .
J gene: TRBJ2-2
V gene: TRBV5-1
CDR3 DNA: TGCGCCAGCAGCTTAAGGCGGCCAAACCCGGAGGAGCTGTTTTTT
CDR3 protein: CASSLRRPNPEELFF

D gene: .
clone size: .
J gene: TRBJ1-1
V gene: TRBV12-3/TRBV12-4
CDR3 DNA: TGTGCCAGCAGTCGACAGCTTTCCCCTGAAGCTTTCTTT
CDR3 protein: CASSRQLSPEAFF

D gene: .
clone size: once
J gene: TRBJ2-3
V gene: TRBV7-2
CDR3 DNA: TGTGCCAGCAGCTTAGCGTGGGGGCCAACGTCAGATACGCAGTATTTT
CDR3 protein: CASSLAWGPTSDTQYF

D gene: .
clone size: .
J gene: TRBJ2-7
V gene: TRBV7-6
CDR3 DNA: TGTGCCAGCAGCTTAGGCGACTTCTACGAGCAGTACTTC
CDR3 protein: CASSLGDFYEQYF

D gene: .
clone size: .
J gene: TRBJ2-2
V gene: TRBV9
CDR3 DNA: TGTGCCAGCAGCGTAGTTTTAGGAGGCGGGGAGCTGTTTTTT
CDR3 protein: CASSVVLGGGELFF

D gene: TRBD1
clone size: few
J gene: TRBJ1-2
V gene: TRBV7-9
CDR3 DNA: TGTGCCAGCAGCTCATGGGACAGGGATGAGGACTATGGCTACACCTTC
CDR3 protein: CASSSWDRDEDYGYTF

D gene: .
clone size: .
J gene: TRBJ2-5
V gene: TRBV18
CDR3 DNA: TGTGCCAGCTCACCAAGGCGACAGAGCCAAGAGACCCAGTACTTC
CDR3 protein: CASSPRRQSQETQYF

D gene: TRBD2
clone size: .
J gene: TRBJ2-1
V gene: TRBV10-3
CDR3 DNA: TGTGCCATCAGTGAGTCGGGTATTGGGACTAGCGGGAGTTTAAAGTACAATGAGCAGTTCTTC
CDR3 protein: CAISESGIGTSGSLKYNEQFF

D gene: .
clone size: .
J gene: TRBJ1-2
V gene: TRBV7-6
CDR3 DNA: TGTGCCAGCAGCCCACGTGCCCCTAGTTCAACTACTAACTATGGCTACACCTTC
CDR3 protein: CASSPRAPSSTTNYGYTF

D gene: .
clone size: .
J gene: TRBJ1-6
V gene: TRBV28
CDR3 DNA: TGTGCCAGCAGTTTGGGGGGGAGCTCCTATAATTCACCCCTCCACTTT
CDR3 protein: CASSLGGSSYNSPLHF

D gene: .
clone size: .
J gene: TRBJ2-2
V gene: TRBV28
CDR3 DNA: TGTGCCAGCAGTTTGTTTAGAACCGGGGAGCTGTTTTTT
CDR3 protein: CASSLFRTGELFF

D gene: TRBD1
clone size: once
J gene: TRBJ1-4
V gene: TRBV9
CDR3 DNA: TGTGCCAGCAGCTCGACAGGGGAATGGTCTGAAAAACTGTTTTTT
CDR3 protein: CASSSTGEWSEKLFF

D gene: TRBD1
clone size: .
J gene: TRBJ2-7
V gene: TRBV3-1/TRBV3-2
CDR3 DNA: TGTGCCAGCAGCCAACCCCCGAAAGTCCCCGAGGGGGACAGGGCTTATCGCGTAACCTACGAGCAGTACTTC
CDR3 protein: CASSQPPKVPEGDRAYRVTYEQYF

D gene: .
clone size: .
J gene: TRBJ2-5
V gene: TRBV5-4
CDR3 DNA: TGTGCCAGCAGCTTGGCCGCAGTGGAAGAGACCCAGTACTTC
CDR3 protein: CASSLAAVEETQYF

D gene: TRBD1
clone size: .
J gene: TRBJ2-3
V gene: TRBV4-1
CDR3 DNA: TGCGCCAGCAGCCGAGGCGGGGCAGGGGGCGGCACAGATACGCAGTATTTT
CDR3 protein: CASSRGGAGGGTDTQYF

D gene: .
clone size: few
J gene: TRBJ1-1
V gene: TRBV7-6
CDR3 DNA: TGTGCCAGCAGCTCCAGAAGTTCGAACACTGAAGCTTTCTTT
CDR3 protein: CASSSRSSNTEAFF

D gene: .
clone size: .
J gene: TRBJ2-2
V gene: TRBV24-1
CDR3 DNA: TGTGCCACCAGTGATACCCGACGAGGGATCCGGGAGCTGTTTTTT
CDR3 protein: CATSDTRRGIRELFF

D gene: TRBD1
clone size: .
J gene: TRBJ1-2
V gene: TRBV11-2
CDR3 DNA: TGTGCCAGCAGTTCCAGGGGGTTGAACTATGGCTACACCTTC
CDR3 protein: CASSSRGLNYGYTF

D gene: .
clone size: .
J gene: TRBJ2-7
V gene: TRBV3-1/TRBV3-2
CDR3 DNA: TGTGCCAGCAGCCAAGATTTTGGTCAGTCCTACGAGCAGTACTTC
CDR3 protein: CASSQDFGQSYEQYF

D gene: TRBD2
clone size: .
J gene: TRBJ2-2
V gene: TRBV11-3
CDR3 DNA: TGTGCCAGCAGCCCGCAGAGGGGACTAGCTTCGACCGGGGAGCTGTTTTTT
CDR3 protein: CASSPQRGLASTGELFF

D gene: TRBD1
clone size: .
J gene: TRBJ2-7
V gene: TRBV6-2/TRBV6-3
CDR3 DNA: TGTGCCAGCAGTTATTCGACAGGGCCGTCCTACGAGCAGTACTTC
CDR3 protein: CASSYSTGPSYEQYF

D gene: .
clone size: .
J gene: TRBJ2-7
V gene: TRBV11-2
CDR3 DNA: TGTGCCAGCAGCTTAGAAAGGAGCTCCTACGAGCAGTACTTC
CDR3 protein: CASSLERSSYEQYF

D gene: TRBD2
clone size: .
J gene: TRBJ2-2
V gene: TRBV5-1
CDR3 DNA: TGCGCCAGCAGCCCGCTGGCGGGAGGCTCCGGGGAGCTGTTTTTT
CDR3 protein: CASSPLAGGSGELFF

D gene: .
clone size: .
J gene: TRBJ1-5
V gene: TRBV6-5
CDR3 DNA: TGTGCCAGCAGTTTTTCTTCCCAGGATCCCCAGCATTTT
CDR3 protein: CASSFSSQDPQHF

D gene: TRBD2
clone size: .
J gene: TRBJ2-4
V gene: TRBV30
CDR3 DNA: TGTGCCTGGAGTGTAGAGGGGAGGGGAAACATTCAGTACTTC
CDR3 protein: CAWSVEGRGNIQYF

D gene: .
clone size: once
J gene: TRBJ1-5
V gene: TRBV19
CDR3 DNA: TGTGCCAGTCGGCGGGGCCTTAGCAATCAGCCCCAGCATTTT
CDR3 protein: CASRRGLSNQPQHF

D gene: .
clone size: few
J gene: TRBJ1-1
V gene: TRBV9
CDR3 DNA: TGTGCCAGCAGCGGCAGACTGATGGGCACTGAAGCTTTCTTT
CDR3 protein: CASSGRLMGTEAFF

D gene: TRBD2
clone size: .
J gene: TRBJ2-5
V gene: TRBV9
CDR3 DNA: TGTGCCAGCAGCCAACCGGGAGGAGTGGAGACCCAGTACTTC
CDR3 protein: CASSQPGGVETQYF

D gene: .
clone size: once
J gene: TRBJ2-7
V gene: TRBV28
CDR3 DNA: TGTGCCAGCAGCCCACCTAGGGGTAGCTCCTACGAGCAGTACTTC
CDR3 protein: CASSPPRGSSYEQYF

D gene: .
clone size: .
J gene: TRBJ2-5
V gene: TRBV5-1
CDR3 DNA: TGCGCCAGCAGCTTGAACGGACTAGAGACCCAGTACTTC
CDR3 protein: CASSLNGLETQYF

D gene: .
clone size: .
J gene: TRBJ1-5
V gene: TRBV19
CDR3 DNA: TGTGCCAGTAGTATCGTGGCCACGCTGGGGCATCAGCCCCAGCATTTT
CDR3 protein: CASSIVATLGHQPQHF

D gene: TRBD1
clone size: .
J gene: TRBJ1-3
V gene: TRBV29-1
CDR3 DNA: TGCAGCGTTGAACCGACAGGGGGCACTGGAAACACCATATATTTT
CDR3 protein: CSVEPTGGTGNTIYF

D gene: .
clone size: .
J gene: TRBJ2-3
V gene: TRBV24-1
CDR3 DNA: TGTGCCACCAGCAGGGGGGCGATAGTGGCAGATACGCAGTATTTT
CDR3 protein: CATSRGAIVADTQYF

D gene: TRBD1
clone size: .
J gene: TRBJ2-2
V gene: TRBV11-3
CDR3 DNA: TGTGCCAGCAGGCGAAACAGGGGGGCGAACACCGGGGAGCTGTTTTTT
CDR3 protein: CASRRNRGANTGELFF

D gene: TRBD1
clone size: once
J gene: TRBJ1-5
V gene: TRBV6-1
CDR3 DNA: TGTGCCAGCAGTGAACACAGGGGCCAGCCCCAGCATTTT
CDR3 protein: CASSEHRGQPQHF

D gene: .
clone size: .
J gene: TRBJ2-2
V gene: TRBV20-1
CDR3 DNA: TGCAGTGCCCGGGAGACCGGGGAGCTGTTTTTT
CDR3 protein: CSARETGELFF